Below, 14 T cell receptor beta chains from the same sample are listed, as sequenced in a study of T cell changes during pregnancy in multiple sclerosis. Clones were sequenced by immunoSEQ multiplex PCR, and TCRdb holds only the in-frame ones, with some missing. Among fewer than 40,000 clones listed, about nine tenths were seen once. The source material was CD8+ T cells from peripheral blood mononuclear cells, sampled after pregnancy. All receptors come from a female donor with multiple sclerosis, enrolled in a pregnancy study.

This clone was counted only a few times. This CDR3 reads CASSQERQGNQPQHF. The DNA for the CDR3 is TGCGCCAGCAGCCAAGAAAGACAGGGCAATCAGCCCCAGCATTTT. The chain recombines TRBV4-1 with TRBJ1-5; D may be TRBD1 (6 bases). Germline V gene sequence: CDR1 MGHRA, CDR2 YSYEKL. The CDR3 is 15 residues long. Trimming shortened V by 0 bases and J by 2 bases, and 8 bases separated the two germline ends.

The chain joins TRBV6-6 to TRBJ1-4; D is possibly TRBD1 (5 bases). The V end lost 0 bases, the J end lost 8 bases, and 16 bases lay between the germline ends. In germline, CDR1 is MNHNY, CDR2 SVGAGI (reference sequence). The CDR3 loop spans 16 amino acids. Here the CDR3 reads CASSYSNSGGSEKLFF. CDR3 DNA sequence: TGTGCCAGCAGTTACTCGAATTCGGGGGGATCGGAAAAACTGTTTTTT.

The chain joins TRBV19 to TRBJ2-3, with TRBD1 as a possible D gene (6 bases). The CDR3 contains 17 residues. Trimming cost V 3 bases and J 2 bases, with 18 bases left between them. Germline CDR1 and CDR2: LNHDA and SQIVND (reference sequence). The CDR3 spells CASSMGAGKDPTDTQYF. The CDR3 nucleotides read TGTGCCAGTAGTATGGGGGCAGGGAAGGATCCCACAGATACGCAGTATTTT.

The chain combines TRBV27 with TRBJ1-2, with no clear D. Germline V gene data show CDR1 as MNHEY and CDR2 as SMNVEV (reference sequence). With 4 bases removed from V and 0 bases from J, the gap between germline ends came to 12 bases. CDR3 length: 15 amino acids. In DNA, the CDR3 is TGTGCCAGCAGTTCGCCAGGATCCCCTAACTATGGCTACACCTTC. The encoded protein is CASSSPGSPNYGYTF.

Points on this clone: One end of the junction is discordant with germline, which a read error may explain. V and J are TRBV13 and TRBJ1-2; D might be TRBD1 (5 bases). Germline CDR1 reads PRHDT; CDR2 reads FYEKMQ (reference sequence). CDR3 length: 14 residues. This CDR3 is CASSVGRGSYGYTF. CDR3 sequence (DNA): TGTGCCAGCAGCGTAGGTAGGGGAAGCTATGGCTACACCTTC.

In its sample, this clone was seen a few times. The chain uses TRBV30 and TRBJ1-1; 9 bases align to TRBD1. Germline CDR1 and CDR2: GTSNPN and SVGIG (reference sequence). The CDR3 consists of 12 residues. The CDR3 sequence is CAGGQGLTEAFF. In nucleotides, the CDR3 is TGTGCTGGGGGACAGGGCCTCACTGAAGCTTTCTTT.

The CDR3 DNA is TGTGCCAGCAGCCCTGAGGTCCCGGGTGAAAAACTGTTTTTT. Translating gives CASSPEVPGEKLFF. The rearrangement links TRBV7-6 to TRBJ1-4; no reliable D call. This CDR3 has 14 residues. Germline V gene data show CDR1 as SGHVS and CDR2 as FNYEAQ. V gave up 5 bases and J gave up 7 bases, with 14 bases separating them.

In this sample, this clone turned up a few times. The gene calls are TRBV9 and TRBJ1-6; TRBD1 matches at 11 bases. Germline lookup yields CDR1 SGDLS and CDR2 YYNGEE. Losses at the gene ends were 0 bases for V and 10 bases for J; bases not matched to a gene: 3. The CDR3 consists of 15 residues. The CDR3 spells CASSVVGDRGSPLHF. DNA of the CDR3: TGTGCCAGCAGCGTAGTGGGGGACAGGGGGTCACCCCTCCACTTT. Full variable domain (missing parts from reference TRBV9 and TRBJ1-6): DSGVTQTPKHLITATGQRVTLRCSPRSGDLSVYWYQQSLDQGLQFLIQYYNGEERAKGNILERFSAQQFPDLHSELNLSSLELGDSALYFCASSVVGDRGSPLHFGNGTRLTVT.

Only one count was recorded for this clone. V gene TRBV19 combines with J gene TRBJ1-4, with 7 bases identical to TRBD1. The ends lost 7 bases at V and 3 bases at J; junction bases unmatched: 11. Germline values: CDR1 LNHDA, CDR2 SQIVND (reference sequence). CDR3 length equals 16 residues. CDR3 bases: TGTGCCAGTAATGGGATAGGGGGCGCCCCTAATGAAAAACTGTTTTTT. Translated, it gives CASNGIGGAPNEKLFF.

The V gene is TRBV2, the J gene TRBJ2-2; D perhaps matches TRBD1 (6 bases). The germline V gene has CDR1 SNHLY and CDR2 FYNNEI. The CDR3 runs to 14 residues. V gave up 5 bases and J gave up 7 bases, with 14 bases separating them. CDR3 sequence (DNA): TGTGCCAGCAGTCAGCTTACAGGGAACGGGGAGCTGTTTTTT. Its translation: CASSQLTGNGELFF.

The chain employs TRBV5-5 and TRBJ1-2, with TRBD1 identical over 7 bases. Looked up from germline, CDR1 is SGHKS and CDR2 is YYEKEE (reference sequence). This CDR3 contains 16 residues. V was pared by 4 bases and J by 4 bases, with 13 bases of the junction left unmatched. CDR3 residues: CASSVTLQGPVYGYTF. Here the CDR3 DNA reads TGTGCCAGCAGCGTAACCCTACAGGGGCCTGTCTATGGCTACACCTTC.

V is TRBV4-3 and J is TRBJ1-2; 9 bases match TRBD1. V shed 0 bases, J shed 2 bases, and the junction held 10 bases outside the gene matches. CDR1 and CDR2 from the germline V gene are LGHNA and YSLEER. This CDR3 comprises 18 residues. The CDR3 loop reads CASSQDFIQGALNYGYTF. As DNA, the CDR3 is TGCGCCAGCAGCCAAGATTTTATACAGGGGGCCCTCAACTATGGCTACACCTTC.

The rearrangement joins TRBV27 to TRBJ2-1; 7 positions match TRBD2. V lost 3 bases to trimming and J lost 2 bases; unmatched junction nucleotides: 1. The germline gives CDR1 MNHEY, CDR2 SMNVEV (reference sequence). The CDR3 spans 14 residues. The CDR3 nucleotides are TGTGCCAGCAGTTTTGGACTAGCCTACAATGAGCAGTTCTTC. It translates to CASSFGLAYNEQFF.

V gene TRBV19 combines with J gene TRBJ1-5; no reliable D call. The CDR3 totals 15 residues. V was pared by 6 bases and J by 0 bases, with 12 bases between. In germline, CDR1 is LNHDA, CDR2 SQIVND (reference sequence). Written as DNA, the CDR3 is TGTGCCAGTAGCCCGGGTCGGTATAGCAATCAGCCCCAGCATTTT. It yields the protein CASSPGRYSNQPQHF.